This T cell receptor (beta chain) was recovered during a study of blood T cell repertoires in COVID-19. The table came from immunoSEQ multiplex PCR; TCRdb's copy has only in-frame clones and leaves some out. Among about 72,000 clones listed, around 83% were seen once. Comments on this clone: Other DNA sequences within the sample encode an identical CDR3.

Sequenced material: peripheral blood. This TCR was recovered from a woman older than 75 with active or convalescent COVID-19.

This CDR3 reads CASSFDRDYEQYF. The CDR3 DNA follows: TGTGCCAGCAGCTTTGACAGGGACTACGAGCAGTACTTC. The rearrangement links TRBV7-2 to TRBJ2-7; 7 nucleotides match TRBD1. CDR3 length: 13 amino acids. Germline CDR1 and CDR2: SGHTA and FQGNSA. V was pared by 3 bases and J by 3 bases, with 2 bases of the junction left unmatched.